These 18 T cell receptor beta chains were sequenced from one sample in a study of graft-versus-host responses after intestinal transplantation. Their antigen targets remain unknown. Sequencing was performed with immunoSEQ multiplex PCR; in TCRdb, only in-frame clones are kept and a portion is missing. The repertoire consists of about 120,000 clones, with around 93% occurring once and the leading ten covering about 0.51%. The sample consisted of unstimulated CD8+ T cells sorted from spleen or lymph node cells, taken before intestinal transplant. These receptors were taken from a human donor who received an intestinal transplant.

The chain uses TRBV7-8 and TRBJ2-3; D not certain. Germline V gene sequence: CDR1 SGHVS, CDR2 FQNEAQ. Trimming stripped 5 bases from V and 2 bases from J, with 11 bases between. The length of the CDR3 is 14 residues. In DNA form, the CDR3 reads TGTGCCAGCAGCCTAGTACTGCCCACAGATACGCAGTATTTT. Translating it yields CASSLVLPTDTQYF.

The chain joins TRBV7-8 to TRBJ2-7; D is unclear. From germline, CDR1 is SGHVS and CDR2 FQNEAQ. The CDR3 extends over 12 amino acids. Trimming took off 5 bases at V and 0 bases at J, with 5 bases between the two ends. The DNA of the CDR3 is TGTGCCAGCAGCCCCCGCTCCTACGAGCAGTACTTC. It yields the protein CASSPRSYEQYF.

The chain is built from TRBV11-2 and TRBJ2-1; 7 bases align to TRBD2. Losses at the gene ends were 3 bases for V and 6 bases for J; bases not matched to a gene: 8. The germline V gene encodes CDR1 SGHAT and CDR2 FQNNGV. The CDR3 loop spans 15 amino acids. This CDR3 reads CASSLTSIAPNEQFF. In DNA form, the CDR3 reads TGTGCCAGCAGCTTGACTAGCATCGCTCCCAATGAGCAGTTCTTC.

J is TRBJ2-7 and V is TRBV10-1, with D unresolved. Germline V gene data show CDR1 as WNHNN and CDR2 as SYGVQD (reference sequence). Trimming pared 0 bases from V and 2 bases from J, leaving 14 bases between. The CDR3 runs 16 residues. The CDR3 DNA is TGCGCCAGCAGTGAGTCGTTCGCGAAGGGCCCCTACGAGCAGTACTTC. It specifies CASSESFAKGPYEQYF.

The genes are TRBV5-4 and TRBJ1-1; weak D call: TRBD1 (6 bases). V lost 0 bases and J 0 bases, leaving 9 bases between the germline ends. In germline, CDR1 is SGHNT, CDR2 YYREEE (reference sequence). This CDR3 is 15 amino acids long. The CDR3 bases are TGTGCCAGCAGCTTGGAGGGGGACATGAACACTGAAGCTTTCTTT. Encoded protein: CASSLEGDMNTEAFF.

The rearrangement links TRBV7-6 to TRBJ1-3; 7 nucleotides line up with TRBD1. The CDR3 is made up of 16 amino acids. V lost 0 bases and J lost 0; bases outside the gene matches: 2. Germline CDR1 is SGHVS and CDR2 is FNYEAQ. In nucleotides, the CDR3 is TGTGCCAGCAGCTTAGCAGGGGGCAGCTCTGGAAACACCATATATTTT. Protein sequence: CASSLAGGSSGNTIYF.

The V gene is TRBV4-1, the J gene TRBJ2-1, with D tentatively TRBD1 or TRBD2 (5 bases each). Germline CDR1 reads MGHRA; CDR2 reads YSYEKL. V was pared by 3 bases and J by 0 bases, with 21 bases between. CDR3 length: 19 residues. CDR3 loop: CASSHNGGSPGVSYNEQFF. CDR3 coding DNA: TGCGCCAGCAGCCACAATGGGGGTAGCCCCGGAGTCTCCTACAATGAGCAGTTCTTC.

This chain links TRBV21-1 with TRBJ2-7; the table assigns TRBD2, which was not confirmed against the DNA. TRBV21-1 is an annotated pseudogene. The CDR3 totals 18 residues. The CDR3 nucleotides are TGTGCCAGCAGCAAAGTAAGGCGGGAGGGCCCCCGACGGGGCGAGCAGTACTTC. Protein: CASSKVRREGPRRGEQYF.

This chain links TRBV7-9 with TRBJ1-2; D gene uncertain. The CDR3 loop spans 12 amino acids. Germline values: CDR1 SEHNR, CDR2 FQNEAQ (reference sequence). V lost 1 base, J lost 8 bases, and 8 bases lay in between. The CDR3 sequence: CASSLGGNGYTF. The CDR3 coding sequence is TGTGCCAGCAGCTTAGGGGGTAACGGCTACACCTTC. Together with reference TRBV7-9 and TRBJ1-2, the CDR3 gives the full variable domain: DTGVSQNPRHKITKRGQNVTFRCDPISEHNRLYWYRQTLGQGPEFLTYFQNEAQLEKSRLLSDRFSAERPKGSFSTLEIQRTEQGDSAMYLCASSLGGNGYTFGSGTRLTVV.

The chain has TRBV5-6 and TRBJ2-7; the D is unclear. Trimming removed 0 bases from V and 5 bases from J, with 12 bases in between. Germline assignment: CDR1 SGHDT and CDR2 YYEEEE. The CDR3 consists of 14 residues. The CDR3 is CASSLVGLANEQYF. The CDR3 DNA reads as TGTGCCAGCAGCTTGGTAGGTTTGGCAAACGAGCAGTACTTC.

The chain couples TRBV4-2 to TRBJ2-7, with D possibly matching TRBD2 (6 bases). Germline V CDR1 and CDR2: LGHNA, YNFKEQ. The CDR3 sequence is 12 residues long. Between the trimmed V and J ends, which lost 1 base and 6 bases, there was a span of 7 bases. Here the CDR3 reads CASSQVGGEQYF. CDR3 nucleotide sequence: TGTGCCAGCAGCCAAGTGGGGGGCGAGCAGTACTTC.

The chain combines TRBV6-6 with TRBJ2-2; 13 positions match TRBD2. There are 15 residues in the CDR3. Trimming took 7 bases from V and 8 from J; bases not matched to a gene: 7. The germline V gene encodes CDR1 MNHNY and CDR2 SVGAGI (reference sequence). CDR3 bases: TGTGCCAGCACCCGACTAGCGGGAGGCGGAGGGGAGCTGTTTTTT. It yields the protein CASTRLAGGGGELFF.

CDR3 in DNA: TGTGCCTGGAGTGTATTTTTCGGGGCCCCCTACGAGCAGTACTTC. Amino acids: CAWSVFFGAPYEQYF. The J gene is TRBJ2-7, the V gene TRBV30; perhaps D is TRBD1 or TRBD2 (5 bases each). This CDR3 region has 15 residues. From germline, CDR1 is GTSNPN and CDR2 SVGIG (reference sequence). Trimming shortened V by 0 bases and J by 2 bases, and 14 bases separated the two germline ends.

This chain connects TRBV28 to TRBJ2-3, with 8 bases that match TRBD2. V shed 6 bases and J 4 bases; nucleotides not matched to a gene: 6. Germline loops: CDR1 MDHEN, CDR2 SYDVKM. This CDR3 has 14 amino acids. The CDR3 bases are TGTGCCAGCAGCCCTTGGACTAGCTCAGATACGCAGTATTTT. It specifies CASSPWTSSDTQYF.

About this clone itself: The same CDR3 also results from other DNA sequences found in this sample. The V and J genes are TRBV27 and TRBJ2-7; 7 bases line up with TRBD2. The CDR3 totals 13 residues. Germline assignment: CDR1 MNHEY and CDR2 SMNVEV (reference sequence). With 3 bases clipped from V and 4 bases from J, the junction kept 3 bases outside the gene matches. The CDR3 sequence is CASSFSGGYEQYF. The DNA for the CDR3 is TGTGCCAGCAGTTTCTCCGGGGGGTACGAGCAGTACTTC.

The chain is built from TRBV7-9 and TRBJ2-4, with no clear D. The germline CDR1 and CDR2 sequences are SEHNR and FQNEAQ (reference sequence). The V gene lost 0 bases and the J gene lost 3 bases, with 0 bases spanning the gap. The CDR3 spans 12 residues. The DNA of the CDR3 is TGTGCCAGCAGCTTAGCCAAAAACATTCAGTACTTC. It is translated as CASSLAKNIQYF.

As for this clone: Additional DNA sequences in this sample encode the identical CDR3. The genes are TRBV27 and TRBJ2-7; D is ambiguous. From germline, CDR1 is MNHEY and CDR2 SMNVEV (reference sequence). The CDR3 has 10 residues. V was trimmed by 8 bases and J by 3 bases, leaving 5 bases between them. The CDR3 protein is CASGHYEQYF. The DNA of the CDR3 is TGTGCCAGCGGCCACTACGAGCAGTACTTC.

CDR3 loop: CASSFSTGSSYEQYF. As DNA, the CDR3 is TGCGCCAGCAGCTTTAGTACAGGCAGCTCCTACGAGCAGTACTTC. The V gene is TRBV5-1, the J gene TRBJ2-7, with D tentatively TRBD1 (5 bases). This CDR3 has 15 residues. The germline V and J ends were trimmed by 2 bases and 0 bases, with 12 bases remaining between them. CDR1 SGHRS and CDR2 YFSETQ come from the germline V gene.